These 8 T cell receptor beta chains were all obtained from the same sample, sequenced in a study of T cells in Graves' hyperthyroidism and ophthalmopathy. Amplification targeted TCR beta CDR3 regions from RNA transcripts. With the HTBI primer set, the TCR CDR3 went through a first round of RT-PCR. TCRdb used MiXCR to reprocess the multiplex PCR reads, holding one entry per CDR3 protein. Among hundreds of thousands of distinct CDR3 sequences, about a fifth were seen once, and the ten largest hold more than 30%. What was sequenced was blood. These receptors were obtained from a young man with Graves' ophthalmopathy.

This clonotype was recorded a few times. J is TRBJ1-4 and V is TRBV12-3 or TRBV12-4; the D gene is possibly TRBD1 (6 bases). The CDR3 has 13 residues. V was cut by 5 bases and J by 6 bases, with 10 bases left in between. The chain's CDR3 is CASSRSGDEKLFF. CDR3 coding DNA: TGTGCCAGCAGTAGGTCAGGGGATGAAAAACTGTTTTTT.

In its sample, this clonotype was seen many times. CDR3 DNA: TGTGCCAGCAGCCGGACAGGCTACGAGCAGTACTTC. Amino acid sequence: CASSRTGYEQYF. V and J are TRBV11-2 and TRBJ2-7, with TRBD1 matching 7 bases. Germline values: CDR1 SGHAT, CDR2 FQNNGV. With V trimmed by 5 bases and J by 3 bases, 1 base remained unmatched. The CDR3 runs to 12 residues.

Comment on this clonotype: This may arise from a read error, as a much more abundant clone is one base away. V and J are TRBV14 and TRBJ2-1; a weak D match, TRBD2 (5 bases). The CDR3 totals 15 residues. The V end lost 6 bases, the J end lost 0 bases, and 12 bases lay between the germline ends. Germline loops: CDR1 SGHDN, CDR2 FVKESK. CDR3 amino acids: CASSFQRSSYNEQFF. The CDR3 nucleotides are TGTGCCAGCAGTTTTCAGCGGAGCTCCTACAATGAGCAGTTCTTC.

This chain uses TRBV5-4 with TRBJ2-5; D possibly corresponds to TRBD2 (7 bases). V was clipped by 6 bases and J by 4 bases, with 16 bases between them. This CDR3 has 14 residues. Germline V gene lookup returns CDR1 SGHNT and CDR2 YYREEE (reference sequence). This CDR3 reads CASTPGGGAETQYF. CDR3 DNA sequence: TGTGCCAGCACCCCCGGAGGGGGGGCAGAGACCCAGTACTTC.

This chain connects TRBV20-1 to TRBJ2-3, with D possibly being TRBD1 (6 bases). Germline V gene sequence: CDR1 DFQATT, CDR2 SNEGSKA (reference sequence). The CDR3 contains 12 residues. Trimming stripped 3 bases from V and 5 bases from J, with 9 bases between. The CDR3 here is CSASLDRDTQYF. CDR3 sequence (DNA): TGCAGTGCTAGCTTGGACAGAGATACGCAGTATTTT.

J is TRBJ1-5 and V is TRBV30; D is uncertain. The CDR3 sequence is 14 residues long. Deletions cut 2 bases from V and 4 bases from J, with 12 bases between. CDR1 and CDR2 (germline): GTSNPN, SVGIG (reference sequence). The CDR3 spells CAWSIGMGNQPQHF. The CDR3, as DNA: TGTGCCTGGAGTATCGGTATGGGGAATCAGCCCCAGCATTTT.

This clonotype has at least ten counts. The rearrangement uses TRBV30 and TRBJ2-7; TRBD2 aligns across 7 bases. The germline CDR1 and CDR2 sequences are GTSNPN and SVGIG (reference sequence). The CDR3 contains 13 residues. The V segment lost 5 bases and the J segment 2 bases; nucleotides outside the gene matches: 6. In DNA form, the CDR3 reads TGTGCCTGGGGGGGGGACGGAACCTACGAGCAGTACTTC. It encodes CAWGGDGTYEQYF.

In the case of this clonotype: One end of the junction does not line up with germline, which may come from a read error. The genes are TRBV20-1 and TRBJ1-5; maybe TRBD1 (5 bases). Germline CDR1 is DFQATT and CDR2 is SNEGSKA (reference sequence). The CDR3 sequence is 15 residues long. The CDR3 is CSAGDLGTGNQPQHF. The CDR3 bases are TGCAGTGCTGGAGATTTGGGGACGGGCAATCAGCCCCAGCATTTT.